This TCR beta chain was observed in a study of identical twins. Template switching added a universal primer site, and cDNA bore unique molecular identifiers. TCRdb analysed the 5' RACE reads with MiXCR anew, one entry per CDR3 protein. The sample gives approximately 670,000 distinct CDR3 sequences, less than 7% of which show up once; approximately 1.6% is in the top ten. V was clipped by 4 bases and J by 0 bases; unmatched bases: 5. There are 15 residues in the CDR3. CDR1 and CDR2 from the germline V gene are MNHEY and SVGAGI. The clonotype comes from a man in his late teens or twenties in good health. What was sequenced was naive T cells sorted from blood. This chain uses TRBV6-5 with TRBJ2-7, with TRBD1 matching over 8 bases. The CDR3 region has the DNA TGTGCCAGCAGTTCAGGGGGCCTCAGCTCCTACGAGCAGTACTTC. This gives the protein CASSSGGLSSYEQYF.